Detailed here is one TCR beta chain. The CDR3 length is 12 residues. The ends lost 11 bases at V and 6 bases at J; junction bases unmatched: 6. Germline assignment: CDR1 SNHLY and CDR2 FYNNEI. As processed by the authors: Amplifying reference gene primers gave estimates of nucleated cell counts. Data came from immunoSEQ multiplex PCR; TCRdb stores just in-frame clones and leaves some out. V and J calls and clone size are as listed in that table; D and trimming were resolved from the DNA. This table has about 130,000 clones, approximately 80% appearing once. The data were obtained in a study of blood T cell repertoires in COVID-19. Study-level background: COVID-19 samples, acute and convalescent, were from the United States, Italy and Spain. In each case, the material was cDNA or gDNA derived from T cells, B-cell-depleted T cells, or PBMCs.

Sequenced: peripheral blood. The chain recombines TRBV2 with TRBJ2-7; 11 bases match TRBD2. The receptor was derived from a man in his forties with active or convalescent COVID-19. The CDR3 sequence is CALYSGGVEQYF. DNA for the CDR3: TGTGCCTTATATAGCGGGGGGGTCGAGCAGTACTTC.